This T cell receptor (beta chain) was recovered during a study of yellow fever vaccine responses in identical twins. Regarding this clonotype: What it binds is not known. At one boundary the junction diverges from the germline segment, which might be a read error.

MiXCR, run by TCRdb on the RT-PCR reads, gives a single entry per CDR3 protein. The sample has 13,000 or so distinct CDR3 sequences; roughly four fifths are singletons. The CDR3 extends over 13 amino acids. The germline V gene has CDR1 SGHVS and CDR2 FNYEAQ. Study-level results: The authors reported partly convergent, partly personalized vaccine responses in identical twins.

This rearrangement joins TRBV7-6 to TRBJ1-1; no definite D call. This TCR was sampled from a woman in her late teens or twenties who received the yellow fever vaccine. The sample in question was T cells from blood (PBMCs), unsorted or a sorted subset (not recorded which), obtained before or after yellow fever vaccination (not recorded which). CDR3 bases: TGTGCTAGCAGCTTCGGCGTCGGCACTGAAGCTTTCTTT. Translating gives CASSFGVGTEAFF.